Each of the 27 T cell receptor beta chains below was sequenced from the same sample in a study of shared clonotypes between healthy human individuals. The table came from immunoSEQ multiplex PCR; TCRdb's copy has only in-frame clones and leaves some out. The repertoire holds millions of clones, with approximately 92% as singletons. The sequencing sample was made of naive CD4+ T cells sorted from blood. Subset of the sample: CD45RA+ positively selected. Receptors originate from a man between 18 and 29 years old in good health.

This clone has a single count. The V call is TRBV7-2, the J call TRBJ1-3, with 9 bases aligning to TRBD1. CDR3 length: 19 residues. The germline V gene has CDR1 SGHTA and CDR2 FQGNSA. The J segment lost 4 bases and the V segment lost 5 bases, leaving 18 bases of the junction unmatched. CDR3 coding DNA: TGTGCCAGCAGCCAAGGGGACAGGGCAGTCTCGGCGGGAGGAAACACCATATATTTT. This codes for CASSQGDRAVSAGGNTIYF.

With regard to this clone: Distinct nucleotide sequences in the sample also encode this CDR3. The chain is built from TRBV18 and TRBJ2-7; 11 nucleotides align to TRBD2. Germline V lookup: CDR1 KGHSH, CDR2 LQKENI. This CDR3 is 14 amino acids long. Trimming cost V 4 bases and J 4 bases; bases outside gene matches: 3. The CDR3 nucleotides read TGTGCCAGCTCACTAACTAGCGGGAGTTACGAGCAGTACTTC. Protein product: CASSLTSGSYEQYF. Filled out from reference TRBV18 and TRBJ2-7, the complete variable domain reads NAGVMQNPRHLVRRRGQEARLRCSPMKGHSHVYWYRQLPEEGLKFMVYLQKENIIDESGMPKERFSAEFPKEGPSILRIQQVVRGDSAAYFCASSLTSGSYEQYFGPGTRLTVT.

The rearrangement uses TRBV28 and TRBJ1-5, with 7 bases matching TRBD1. V lost 5 bases and J lost 4; bases outside the gene matches: 8. CDR1 is MDHEN and CDR2 is SYDVKM in the germline V gene. This CDR3 is built from 15 residues. CDR3 region: CASSIRDRRNQPQHF. As DNA, the CDR3 is TGTGCCAGCAGTATACGGGACAGACGGAATCAGCCCCAGCATTTT.

This chain connects TRBV7-2 to TRBJ2-3; D not certain. V lost 3 bases and J lost 8, with 6 bases in between. CDR3 length: 11 residues. CDR1 SGHTA and CDR2 FQGNSA come from the germline V gene. The DNA for the CDR3 is TGTGCCAGCAGCTTTGACCTTACGCAGTATTTT. This codes for CASSFDLTQYF.

This clone was seen once. The chain combines TRBV2 with TRBJ2-1; no clear D. From germline, CDR1 is SNHLY and CDR2 FYNNEI. Trimming removed 4 bases from V and 5 bases from J, with 6 bases in between. The CDR3 totals 12 residues. The CDR3 spells CASSGTDNEQFF. In nucleotides, the CDR3 is TGTGCCAGCAGTGGAACGGACAATGAGCAGTTCTTC.

The chain combines TRBV7-8 with TRBJ2-5, with unresolved D. V was trimmed by 3 bases and J by 3 bases, leaving 14 bases between them. Germline values: CDR1 SGHVS, CDR2 FQNEAQ. This CDR3 has 15 residues. The CDR3 loop is CASSFKYVGKETQYF. The CDR3 DNA follows: TGTGCCAGCAGCTTTAAATACGTAGGGAAAGAGACCCAGTACTTC. The variable domain in full, completed from reference TRBV7-8 and TRBJ2-5, reads GAGVSQSPRYKVAKRGQDVALRCDPISGHVSLFWYQQALGQGPEFLTYFQNEAQLDKSGLPSDRFFAERPEGSVSTLKIQRTQQEDSAVYLCASSFKYVGKETQYFGPGTRLLVL.

The gene calls are TRBV21-1 and TRBJ1-1; TRBD1, the table's D call, was not compared with the DNA. TRBV21-1 is a pseudogene segment. The CDR3 covers 19 residues. The CDR3 here is CASSKVGGQGVRANTEAFF. In nucleotides, the CDR3 is TGTGCCAGCAGCAAAGTGGGGGGACAGGGGGTAAGAGCAAACACTGAAGCTTTCTTT.

V usage is TRBV6-1 and J usage is TRBJ2-3, with 9 nucleotides matching TRBD2. Germline V gives CDR1 MNHNS, CDR2 SASEGT. The V gene end was trimmed by 4 bases and the J gene end by 5 bases; junction bases not matched to a gene: 7. The CDR3 sequence is 15 residues long. For the CDR3, the DNA is TGTGCCAGCAGTGGGCTAGCGGGAACATTAGATACGCAGTATTTT. Protein sequence: CASSGLAGTLDTQYF.

The chain joins TRBV7-9 to TRBJ2-7; no clear D gene. The germline gives CDR1 SEHNR, CDR2 FQNEAQ (reference sequence). CDR3 length: 14 residues. Trimming removed 2 bases at V and 5 bases at J, with 13 bases between. The CDR3 protein is CASSLPMGRDEQYF. CDR3 bases: TGTGCCAGCAGCTTACCGATGGGAAGGGACGAGCAGTACTTC.

The J gene is TRBJ2-1, the V gene TRBV28; possibly TRBD2 for D (5 bases). The CDR3 runs to 15 residues. V gave up 5 bases and J gave up 4 bases, with 15 bases separating them. Germline V gene data show CDR1 as MDHEN and CDR2 as SYDVKM. This chain's CDR3 is CASSPLGTTYNEQFF. CDR3 nucleotide sequence: TGTGCCAGCAGTCCACTAGGCACTACTTACAATGAGCAGTTCTTC.

The chain carries TRBV11-2 and TRBJ2-5, with D possibly matching TRBD1 (5 bases). The CDR3 runs to 15 residues. Germline V gene lookup returns CDR1 SGHAT and CDR2 FQNNGV. V was cut by 1 base and J by 0 bases, with 9 bases left in between. CDR3 region: CASSLGGINQETQYF. The CDR3 DNA is TGTGCCAGCAGCTTAGGGGGCATTAACCAAGAGACCCAGTACTTC.

J is TRBJ2-1 and V is TRBV10-3; D ambiguous. The CDR3 loop spans 14 amino acids. CDR1 and CDR2 (germline): ENHRY, SYGVKD. Trimming shortened V by 0 bases and J by 8 bases, and 11 bases separated the two germline ends. The CDR3 here is CAISESIIGDEQFF. The CDR3, as DNA: TGTGCCATCAGTGAGTCGATCATCGGAGATGAGCAGTTCTTC.

The chain uses TRBV5-1 and TRBJ2-7; perhaps TRBD1 as D (6 bases). Trimming removed 0 bases at V and 0 bases at J, with 13 bases between. CDR1 is SGHRS and CDR2 is YFSETQ in the germline V gene. The CDR3 length is 16 residues. In DNA, the CDR3 is TGCGCCAGCAGCTTGGGGGGGCCCTCGAGCTCCTACGAGCAGTACTTC. Translated, it gives CASSLGGPSSSYEQYF.

In regard to this clone: At the DNA level, this CDR3 is encoded by other sequences in the same sample as well. The chain links TRBV5-1 to TRBJ2-3, with D perhaps matching TRBD1 (6 bases). CDR3 size: 15 residues. Germline CDR1 SGHRS, CDR2 YFSETQ. Deletions cut 0 bases from V and 1 base from J, with 9 bases between. CDR3 DNA: TGCGCCAGCAGCTTGGAGGACAGAGGCACAGATACGCAGTATTTT. This sequence encodes CASSLEDRGTDTQYF.

This rearrangement joins TRBV29-1 to TRBJ2-3, with 7 bases that match TRBD2. Germline V gene sequence: CDR1 SQVTM, CDR2 ANQGSEA. J lost 1 base, V lost 8 bases, and 9 bases had no gene match. This CDR3 spans 14 amino acids. The CDR3 here is CSSSGAGGTDTQYF. CDR3 bases: TGCAGCTCGTCGGGCGCGGGAGGCACAGATACGCAGTATTTT.

This chain uses TRBV6-6 with TRBJ1-2; D is unclear. The CDR3 runs to 15 residues. The germline V and J ends were trimmed by 2 bases and 0 bases, with 10 bases remaining between them. The germline V gene has CDR1 MNHNY and CDR2 SVGAGI (reference sequence). The CDR3 coding sequence is TGTGCCAGCAGTTACGGGCAGCCATCTAACTATGGCTACACCTTC. Residues: CASSYGQPSNYGYTF.

The chain recombines TRBV7-9 with TRBJ1-4; possibly TRBD1 for D (5 bases). The CDR3 runs 15 residues. Between the trimmed V and J ends, which lost 1 base and 5 bases, there was a span of 11 bases. CDR1 is SEHNR and CDR2 is FQNEAQ in the germline V gene (reference sequence). The CDR3 protein is CASSLGGRANEKLFF. The CDR3 DNA follows: TGTGCCAGCAGCTTAGGAGGCAGGGCGAATGAAAAACTGTTTTTT.

This clone was recorded once. The same CDR3 also results from other DNA sequences found in this sample. The CDR3 loop reads CASSNRELNTEAFF. The CDR3 nucleotides read TGTGCCAGTAGTAACCGGGAGCTAAACACTGAAGCTTTCTTT. The V gene is TRBV19, the J gene TRBJ1-1; D unclear. V lost 4 bases and J 2 bases, leaving 11 bases between the germline ends. This CDR3 has 14 residues. From germline, CDR1 is LNHDA and CDR2 SQIVND (reference sequence). Together with reference TRBV19 and TRBJ1-1, the CDR3 gives the full variable domain: DGGITQSPKYLFRKEGQNVTLSCEQNLNHDAMYWYRQDPGQGLRLIYYSQIVNDFQKGDIAEGYSVSREKKESFPLTVTSAQKNPTAFYLCASSNRELNTEAFFGQGTRLTVV.

The gene calls are TRBV5-1 and TRBJ2-7; D may be TRBD1 or TRBD2 (5 bases each). Germline values: CDR1 SGHRS, CDR2 YFSETQ. The CDR3 runs 15 residues. The germline V and J ends were trimmed by 4 bases and 4 bases, with 18 bases remaining between them. The DNA of the CDR3 is TGCGCCAGCAGCGTCCGCAGGGCCGAGGGGTACGAGCAGTACTTC. Translating gives CASSVRRAEGYEQYF.

V and J are TRBV7-2 and TRBJ1-5, with D possibly TRBD1 on 6 matching bases. Looked up from germline, CDR1 is SGHTA and CDR2 is FQGNSA. V was clipped by 1 base and J by 5 bases, with 12 bases between them. The CDR3 is made up of 15 amino acids. In nucleotides, the CDR3 is TGTGCCAGCAGCTTAGAGGGGGGGCGGCATCAGCCCCAGCATTTT. Translated: CASSLEGGRHQPQHF. Full variable domain (missing parts from reference TRBV7-2 and TRBJ1-5): GAGVSQSPSNKVTEKGKDVELRCDPISGHTALYWYRQSLGQGLEFLIYFQGNSAPDKSGLPSDRFSAERTGGSVSTLTIQRTQQEDSAVYLCASSLEGGRHQPQHFGDGTRLSIL.

The chain is built from TRBV30 and TRBJ1-1; D may be TRBD1 (5 bases). Germline lookup yields CDR1 GTSNPN and CDR2 SVGIG (reference sequence). Trimming pared 4 bases from V and 0 bases from J, leaving 12 bases between. The CDR3 extends over 14 amino acids. The CDR3 reads CAWTFWGMNTEAFF. In DNA, the CDR3 is TGTGCCTGGACCTTCTGGGGGATGAACACTGAAGCTTTCTTT.

This chain connects TRBV6-5 to TRBJ2-2; D not certain. CDR3 length equals 15 residues. Trimming removed 0 bases from V and 6 bases from J, with 11 bases in between. The V gene's germline CDR1 is MNHEY and CDR2 SVGAGI. The CDR3 region has the DNA TGTGCCAGCAGTTACTCGACCCCCGCCCCCGGGGAGCTGTTTTTT. Protein: CASSYSTPAPGELFF.

The chain couples TRBV7-2 to TRBJ2-7, with 9 bases aligning to TRBD2. The CDR3 has 16 amino acids. CDR1 and CDR2 (germline): SGHTA, FQGNSA. J gave up 3 bases and V 3 bases, and 9 bases lay outside the gene matches. The CDR3 sequence: CASSFKAGGPLYEQYF. The DNA of the CDR3 is TGTGCCAGCAGCTTCAAGGCGGGAGGGCCCCTCTACGAGCAGTACTTC.

V usage is TRBV15 and J usage is TRBJ1-1; D gene unclear. CDR1 is LNHNV and CDR2 is YYDKDF in the germline V gene (reference sequence). V gave up 3 bases and J gave up 3 bases, with 11 bases separating them. The CDR3 runs to 14 residues. DNA for the CDR3: TGTGCCACCAGCAGGGACGGTAAGGACACTGAAGCTTTCTTT. It encodes CATSRDGKDTEAFF.

With regard to this clone: Other DNA sequences in the sample encode the same CDR3. The chain couples TRBV6-1 to TRBJ2-7; 9 positions match TRBD1. This CDR3 is built from 15 residues. Germline loops: CDR1 MNHNS, CDR2 SASEGT. V lost 1 base and J lost 3; bases outside the gene matches: 4. The CDR3 bases are TGTGCCAGCAGTGAAGAGGGACAGGGTTTCTACGAGCAGTACTTC. Its translation is CASSEEGQGFYEQYF.

The rearrangement links TRBV28 to TRBJ1-2, with D possibly being TRBD1 (5 bases). V gave up 8 bases and J gave up 8 bases, with 21 bases separating them. The CDR3 is 14 residues long. Germline CDR1 MDHEN, CDR2 SYDVKM. DNA of the CDR3: TGTGCCAGCGGCACCCCCGGGACCCCGGGAGGCTACACCTTC. Its translation: CASGTPGTPGGYTF.

This clone has just one count. The rearrangement joins TRBV7-8 to TRBJ2-7, with TRBD1 as a possible D gene (5 bases). Looked up from germline, CDR1 is SGHVS and CDR2 is FQNEAQ. Deletions cut 6 bases from V and 1 base from J, with 16 bases between. This CDR3 spans 15 amino acids. As DNA, the CDR3 is TGTGCCAGCAGTTCAGAGACAGAGATGTCCTACGAGCAGTACTTC. Translating gives CASSSETEMSYEQYF.